This T cell receptor (beta chain) was captured by sequencing in a study of PD-1 blockade in classical Hodgkin lymphoma. General observations from the study: Underlying causes for the observed repertoire differences were not defined, possibly disease activity or prior therapy.

Some clones are missing from TCRdb's copy, which holds only in-frame ones; the method was immunoSEQ multiplex PCR. Of 32,000 or so clones listed, roughly 86% were seen once; the top ten hold approximately 0.43%. Worth noting for this clone: The antigen remains unidentified.

The ends lost 0 bases at V and 6 bases at J; junction bases unmatched: 8. The CDR3 has 16 amino acids. Germline V gives CDR1 LNHDA, CDR2 SQIVND (reference sequence). Specified time point: cycle 4 day 1 (C4D1), after more than five weeks of nivolumab. Every patient experienced relapse after autologous stem cell transplantation, and brentuximab vedotin exposure varied. Thawed PBMCs were the source of CD4+ T cells, purified by magnetic negative selection. The input for sequencing was CD4+ T cells from blood, taken before the fourth cycle of nivolumab. The TCR originated in a human donor with classical Hodgkin lymphoma. The V gene is TRBV19, the J gene TRBJ2-3, with TRBD2 identical over 8 bases. CDR3 nucleotides: TGTGCCAGTAGTATAGAACCACGGGGGGGAAGGGATACGCAGTATTTT. Translated, it gives CASSIEPRGGRDTQYF.